What follows describes a single T cell receptor beta chain. These data originate in a study of cytomegalovirus exposure and HLA in healthy donors. CDR1 SGHNT and CDR2 YENEEA come from the germline V gene. The CDR3 extends over 14 amino acids. The J segment lost 1 base and the V segment lost 5 bases, leaving 2 bases of the junction unmatched. Profiled with immunoSEQ multiplex PCR; TCRdb holds only in-frame clones, not every one. The repertoire consists of tens of thousands of clones, with about 90% occurring once and the leading ten covering around 3%. This TCR derives from a man younger than 30 in good health and CMV-seronegative. Sequenced material: PBMCs. The chain links TRBV11-3 to TRBJ1-1, with TRBD1 matching over 9 bases. CDR3 DNA: TGTGCCAGCAGCCGGGGACAGGGGAACACTGAAGCTTTCTTT. It specifies CASSRGQGNTEAFF.